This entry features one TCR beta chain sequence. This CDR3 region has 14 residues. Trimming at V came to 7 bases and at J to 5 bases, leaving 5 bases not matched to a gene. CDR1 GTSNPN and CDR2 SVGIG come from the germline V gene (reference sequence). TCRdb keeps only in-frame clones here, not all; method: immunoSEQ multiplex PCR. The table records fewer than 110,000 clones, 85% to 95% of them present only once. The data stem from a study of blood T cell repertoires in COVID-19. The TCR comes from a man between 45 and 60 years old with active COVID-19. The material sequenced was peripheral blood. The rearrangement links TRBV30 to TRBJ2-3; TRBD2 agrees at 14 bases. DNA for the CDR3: TGTGCCTTGACTAGCGGGAGGGCTATAGATACGCAGTATTTT. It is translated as CALTSGRAIDTQYF.